This TCR beta chain was retrieved from a study of T cell changes during pregnancy in multiple sclerosis. Germline V gene lookup returns CDR1 LNHDA and CDR2 SQIVND (reference sequence). V was cut by 1 base and J by 9 bases, with 7 bases left in between. CDR3 length: 12 residues. Assay used: immunoSEQ multiplex PCR; TCRdb lists only in-frame clones, some missing. The sample lists tens of thousands of clones; around 93% were seen once. The chain carries TRBV19 and TRBJ2-1; D uncertain. The input for sequencing was CD8+ T cells from peripheral blood mononuclear cells, taken in the third trimester of pregnancy. The sequence derives from a female donor with multiple sclerosis, enrolled in a pregnancy study. For the CDR3, the DNA is TGTGCCAGTAGTATAGGAGGTTCTGAGCAGTTCTTC. Amino acids: CASSIGGSEQFF. Using reference TRBV19 and TRBJ2-1 for the parts outside the CDR3, the full variable domain is DGGITQSPKYLFRKEGQNVTLSCEQNLNHDAMYWYRQDPGQGLRLIYYSQIVNDFQKGDIAEGYSVSREKKESFPLTVTSAQKNPTAFYLCASSIGGSEQFFGPGTRLTVL.